The entry below gives a single T cell receptor beta chain sequence along with its context. The data were taken from a study of blood T cell repertoires in COVID-19. The overall study: COVID-19 samples collected from the United States, Italy and Spain covered acute and convalescent phases. T cells, B-cell-depleted T cells, or PBMCs supplied cDNA or gDNA.

Germline lookup yields CDR1 PRHDT and CDR2 FYEKMQ (reference sequence). Trimming took off 4 bases at V and 5 bases at J, with 25 bases between the two ends. CDR3 length: 18 residues. Repertoires were generated with immunoSEQ multiplex PCR, while TCRdb's copy carries only in-frame clones and drops some. The data show 65,000 to 85,000 clones, approximately 85% seen once. The sequenced sample consisted of peripheral blood. The chain joins TRBV13 to TRBJ2-3; a possible D gene is TRBD2 (6 bases). This sequence was found in a woman of 80 years or more with active or convalescent COVID-19. The CDR3 loop is CASSSAGIGGKEGDTQYF. CDR3 DNA sequence: TGTGCCAGCAGCTCCGCTGGGATTGGCGGGAAAGAGGGAGATACGCAGTATTTT. The full variable domain, rest sourced from reference TRBV13 and TRBJ2-3, is AAGVIQSPRHLIKEKRETATLKCYPIPRHDTVYWYQQGPGQDPQFLISFYEKMQSDKGSIPDRFSAQQFSDYHSELNMSSLELGDSALYFCASSSAGIGGKEGDTQYFGPGTRLTVL.